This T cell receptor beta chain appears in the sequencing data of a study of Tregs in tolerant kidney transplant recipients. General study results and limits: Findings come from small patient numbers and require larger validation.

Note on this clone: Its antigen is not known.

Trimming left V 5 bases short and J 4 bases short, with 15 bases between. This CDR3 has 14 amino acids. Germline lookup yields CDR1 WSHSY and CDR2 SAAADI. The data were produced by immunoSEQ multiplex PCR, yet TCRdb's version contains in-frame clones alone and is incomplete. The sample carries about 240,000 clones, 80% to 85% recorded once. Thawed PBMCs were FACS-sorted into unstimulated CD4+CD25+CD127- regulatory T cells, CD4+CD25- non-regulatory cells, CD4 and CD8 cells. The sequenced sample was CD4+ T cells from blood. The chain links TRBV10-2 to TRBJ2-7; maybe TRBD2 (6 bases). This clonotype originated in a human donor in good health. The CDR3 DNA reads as TGCGCCAGCAGTCCCGGGACTGCCCCTTACGAGCAGTACTTC. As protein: CASSPGTAPYEQYF.